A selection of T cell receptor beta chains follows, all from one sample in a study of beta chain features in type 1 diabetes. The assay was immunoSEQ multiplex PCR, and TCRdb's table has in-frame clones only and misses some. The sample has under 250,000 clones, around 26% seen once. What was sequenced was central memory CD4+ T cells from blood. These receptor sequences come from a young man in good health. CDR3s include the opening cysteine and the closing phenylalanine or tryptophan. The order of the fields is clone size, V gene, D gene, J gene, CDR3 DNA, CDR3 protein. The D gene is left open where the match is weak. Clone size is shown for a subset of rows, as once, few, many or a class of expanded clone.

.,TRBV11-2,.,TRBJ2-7,TGTGCCAGCAGCTTAGGGGGCGGGAAGGGTAACGAGCAGTACTTC,CASSLGGGKGNEQYF
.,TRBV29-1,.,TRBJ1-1,TGCAGCGTTACAGGGAACACTGAAGCTTTCTTT,CSVTGNTEAFF
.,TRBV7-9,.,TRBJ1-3,TGTGCCAGCAGCCCGTTGGCAAACACCATATATTTT,CASSPLANTIYF
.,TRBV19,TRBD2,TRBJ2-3,TGTGCCAGTAGTATAGCGGGAGGCCCGCGGGATACGCAGTATTTT,CASSIAGGPRDTQYF
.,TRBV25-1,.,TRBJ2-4,TGTGCCAGCAGTGACGAGGGGACACTAGCCAAAAACATTCAGTACTTC,CASSDEGTLAKNIQYF
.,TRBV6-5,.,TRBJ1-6,TGTGCCAGCAAAACAGGGAATTCACCCCTCCACTTT,CASKTGNSPLHF
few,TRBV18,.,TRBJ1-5,TGTGCCAGCTCACCAAGTAGCAATCAGCCCCAGCATTTT,CASSPSSNQPQHF
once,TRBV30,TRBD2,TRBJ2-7,TGTGCCTTCGGGACTAGCGTTTACGAGCAGTACTTC,CAFGTSVYEQYF
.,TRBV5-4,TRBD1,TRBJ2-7,TGTGCCAGCAGCATGGTGACAGGGTCGATGGGGGAGCAGTACTTC,CASSMVTGSMGEQYF
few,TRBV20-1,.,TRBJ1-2,TGCAGTGCTAGGAGGAACTATGGCTACACCTTC,CSARRNYGYTF
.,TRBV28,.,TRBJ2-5,TGTGCCAGCAGTGGTCCGGGGAACCAAGAGACCCAGTACTTC,CASSGPGNQETQYF
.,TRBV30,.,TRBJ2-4,TGTGCCTGGCGGACAGTAGCCAAAAACATTCAGTACTTC,CAWRTVAKNIQYF
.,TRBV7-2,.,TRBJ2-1,TGTGCCAGCAGCTTCCTAAACGGACTACAGCAGTTCTTC,CASSFLNGLQQFF
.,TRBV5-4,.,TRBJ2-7,TGTGCCAGCAGCTTCCCAGGAAGCAAATACGAGCAGTACTTC,CASSFPGSKYEQYF
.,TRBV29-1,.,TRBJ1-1,TGCAGCATCCGGGAGACCTGGGCTTTCTTT,CSIRETWAFF
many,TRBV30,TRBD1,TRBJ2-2,TGTGCCTGGGCAGGTGGGGACAGGAACACCGGGGAGCTGTTTTTT,CAWAGGDRNTGELFF
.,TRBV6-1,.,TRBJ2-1,TGTGCCAGCAGTGAATTCAGCAATGAGCAGTTCTTC,CASSEFSNEQFF
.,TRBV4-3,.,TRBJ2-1,TGCGCCAGCAGCCCCGAGACATTCTACAATGAGCAGTTCTTC,CASSPETFYNEQFF
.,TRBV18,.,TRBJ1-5,TGTGCCAGCTCACCAGGGACCAATCAGCCCCAGCATTTT,CASSPGTNQPQHF